This section outlines one T cell receptor (beta chain) sequence together with its context. This receptor's antigen is unknown. No base quality information exists; no much larger clone differs at one position. This specimen belongs to a study of OX40 agonist ivuxolimab in advanced cancers. At the level of the whole study: Ivuxolimab, which targeted the costimulatory receptor OX40 (CD134), was an agonistic, fully human IgG2 monoclonal antibody. A male proportion of approximately 83% and a mean age of approximately 58 years, ranging from roughly 23 to 85, were recorded for the dose-escalation cohort. The purpose of peripheral TCRbeta sequencing was to test whether ivuxolimab changed TCR sequence diversity and led to clonal T-cell expansion. Of the approximately 53 patients in dose escalation, around 19 had hepatocellular carcinoma, some 15 had melanoma, 9 had renal cell carcinoma and 9 had head and neck cancer. Prior anti-PD-1, anti-PD-L1 or anti-CTLA-4 therapy was permitted, and less than 45% of dose-escalation patients had received checkpoint inhibitors. Intravenous ivuxolimab was administered to patients every 2 weeks at six dose levels: 0.01, 0.1, 0.3, 1.5, 3 and 10 mg/kg. The paper describes the monotherapy dose-escalation part (N of about 52 patients) of the phase I trial of ivuxolimab. Partial responses were achieved by three dose-escalation patients, of whom one had hepatocellular carcinoma and two had cutaneous melanoma. Broader findings and caveats from the paper: After ivuxolimab, CD8+ T cells had more expanded clones than CD4+ T cells on average. Partial responders in the 0.1-3.0 mg/kg groups had among the lowest normalized peripheral clonal expansion, especially among CD8+ T cells. Low levels of normalized T-cell clonal expansion were also seen in some patients who did not respond. The antigen specificity of the clonally expanded peripheral T cells was not determined. At doses from 0.1 to 3.0 mg/kg, clonal expansion was seen in both CD4+ and CD8+ blood T cells between baseline and week 6.

Genomic DNA was isolated from the sorted cells so that the TCRbeta CDR3 region could be sequenced. The immunoSEQ Assay was used to sequence the TCRbeta CDR3 regions. TCRdb carries this immuneACCESS record with in-frame sequences only. Its versions omit some clonotypes, under half of them owing to an unresolved V gene in the studies checked, with the rest unexplained. The sample yields about 28,000 clones; over 75% were counted once. Of the sample, 24% is held by the ten largest clones. In the germline V gene, CDR1 corresponds to MNHEY and CDR2 to SVGAGI. The CDR3 runs 12 residues from the cysteine to the phenylalanine. Only the CDR3 DNA stays, 36 bases, in frame from base 1. V lost 4 bases and J lost 6 bases; the stretch between them is 8 bases long. Patients with a history of autoimmune disease or receiving systemic immunosuppression were excluded from the trial. In every dose cohort, peripheral blood was drawn for TCR sequencing at baseline, cycle 4 day 1, and cycle 7 day 1. Samples came from an open-label, multicenter, first-in-human phase I dose-escalation trial of ivuxolimab. Adults with locally advanced or metastatic melanoma, renal cell carcinoma, hepatocellular carcinoma or head and neck squamous cell carcinoma were enrolled in the trial. Before TCR sequencing, CD4+ T cells and CD8+ T cells from peripheral blood were sorted into separate populations.

The rearranged segments are TRBV6-5 and TRBJ2-3; no D gene call is confident. The TCR sequence derives from an adult with an advanced solid tumor such as melanoma, head and neck, liver or kidney cancer. The sample was CD4+ or CD8+ T cells sorted from blood, taken in a trial of the OX40 agonist ivuxolimab. The nucleotide sequence is TGTGCCAGCAGTTCCGCGCAGGATACGCAGTATTTT. Protein translation: CASSSAQDTQYF.